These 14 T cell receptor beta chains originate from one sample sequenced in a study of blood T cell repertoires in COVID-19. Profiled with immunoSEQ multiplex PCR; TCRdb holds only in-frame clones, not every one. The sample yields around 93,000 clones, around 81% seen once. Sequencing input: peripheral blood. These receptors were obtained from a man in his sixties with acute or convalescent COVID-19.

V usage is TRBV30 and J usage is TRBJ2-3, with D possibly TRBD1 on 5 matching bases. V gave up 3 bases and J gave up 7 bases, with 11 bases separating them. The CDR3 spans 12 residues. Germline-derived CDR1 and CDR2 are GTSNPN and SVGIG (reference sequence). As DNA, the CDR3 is TGTGCCTGGAGGGGGCTAGGCCATACGCAGTATTTT. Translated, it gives CAWRGLGHTQYF.

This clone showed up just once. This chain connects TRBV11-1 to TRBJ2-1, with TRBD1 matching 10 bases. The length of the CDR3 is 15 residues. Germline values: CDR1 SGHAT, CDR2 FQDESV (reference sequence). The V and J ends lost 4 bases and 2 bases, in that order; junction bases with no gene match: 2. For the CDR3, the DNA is TGTGCCAGCAGCTCGGACAGGGGGACCTACAATGAGCAGTTCTTC. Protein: CASSSDRGTYNEQFF.

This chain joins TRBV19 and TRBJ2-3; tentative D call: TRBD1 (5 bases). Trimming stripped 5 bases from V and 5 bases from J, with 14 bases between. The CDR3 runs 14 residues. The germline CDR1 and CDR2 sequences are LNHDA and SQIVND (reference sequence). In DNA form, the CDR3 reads TGTGCCAGTAGTCGCCGACAGCAGGGAGATACGCAGTATTTT. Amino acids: CASSRRQQGDTQYF.

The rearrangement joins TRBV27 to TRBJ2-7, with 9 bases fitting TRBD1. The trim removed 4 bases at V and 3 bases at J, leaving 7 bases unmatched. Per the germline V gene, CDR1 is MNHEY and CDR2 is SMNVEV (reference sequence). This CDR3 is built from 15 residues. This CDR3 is CASSSGTGRVYEQYV. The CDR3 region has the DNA TGTGCCAGCAGTTCCGGGACAGGGAGAGTCTACGAGCAGTACGTC.

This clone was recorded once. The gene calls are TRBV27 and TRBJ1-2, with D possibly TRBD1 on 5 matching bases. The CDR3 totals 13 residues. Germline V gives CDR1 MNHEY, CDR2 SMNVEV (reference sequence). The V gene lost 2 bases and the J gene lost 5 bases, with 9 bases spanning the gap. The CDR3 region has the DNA TGTGCCAGCAGTTTAGGGGCCCAATATGGCTACACCTTC. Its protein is CASSLGAQYGYTF.

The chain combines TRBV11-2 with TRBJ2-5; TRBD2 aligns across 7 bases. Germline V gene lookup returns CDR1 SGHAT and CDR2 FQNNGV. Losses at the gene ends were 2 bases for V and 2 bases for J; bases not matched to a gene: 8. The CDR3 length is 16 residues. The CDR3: CASSLNPPGGQETQYF. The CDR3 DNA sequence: TGTGCCAGCAGCTTAAACCCCCCCGGGGGGCAAGAGACCCAGTACTTC.

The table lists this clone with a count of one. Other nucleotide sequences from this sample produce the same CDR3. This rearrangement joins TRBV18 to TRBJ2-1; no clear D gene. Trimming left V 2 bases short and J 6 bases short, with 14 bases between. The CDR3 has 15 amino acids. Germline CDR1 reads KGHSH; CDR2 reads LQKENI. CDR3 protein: CASSPVTGARNEQFF. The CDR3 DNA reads TGTGCCAGCTCACCAGTTACTGGAGCCCGCAATGAGCAGTTCTTC.

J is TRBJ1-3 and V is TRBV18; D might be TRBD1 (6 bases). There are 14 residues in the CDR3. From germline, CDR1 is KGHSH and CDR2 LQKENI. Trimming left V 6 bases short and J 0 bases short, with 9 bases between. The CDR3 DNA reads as TGTGCCAGCTCCAAGGACAGCTCTGGAAACACCATATATTTT. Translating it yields CASSKDSSGNTIYF.

In DNA, the CDR3 is TGTGCCAGCAGTGCTAACCGGGGGGATCAGCCCCAGCATTTT. The encoded protein is CASSANRGDQPQHF. The chain employs TRBV6-4 and TRBJ1-5; a weak D match, TRBD1 (5 bases). The CDR3 length is 14 residues. The V end lost 4 bases, the J end lost 5 bases, and 12 bases lay between the germline ends. Germline CDR1 MRHNA, CDR2 SNTAGT.

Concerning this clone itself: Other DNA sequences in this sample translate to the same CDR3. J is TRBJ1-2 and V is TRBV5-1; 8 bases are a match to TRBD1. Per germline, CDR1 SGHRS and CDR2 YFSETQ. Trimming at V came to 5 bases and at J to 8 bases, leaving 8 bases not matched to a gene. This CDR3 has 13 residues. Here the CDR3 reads CASSFDRGRGYTF. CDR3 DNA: TGCGCCAGCAGTTTTGACAGGGGAAGGGGCTACACCTTC. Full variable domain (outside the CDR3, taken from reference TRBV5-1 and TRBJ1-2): KAGVTQTPRYLIKTRGQQVTLSCSPISGHRSVSWYQQTPGQGLQFLFEYFSETQRNKGNFPGRFSGRQFSNSRSEMNVSTLELGDSALYLCASSFDRGRGYTFGSGTRLTVV.

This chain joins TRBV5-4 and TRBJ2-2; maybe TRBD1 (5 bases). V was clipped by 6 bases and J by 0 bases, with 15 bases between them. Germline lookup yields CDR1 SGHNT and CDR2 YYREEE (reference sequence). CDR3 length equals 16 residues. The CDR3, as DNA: TGTGCCAGCACCCAAGGGGTCAGGGCGAACACCGGGGAGCTGTTTTTT. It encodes CASTQGVRANTGELFF.

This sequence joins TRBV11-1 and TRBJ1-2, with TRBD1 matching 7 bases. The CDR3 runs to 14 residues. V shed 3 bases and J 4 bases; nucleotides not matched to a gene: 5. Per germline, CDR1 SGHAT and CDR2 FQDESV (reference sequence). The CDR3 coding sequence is TGTGCCAGCAGCTTTCGGGGACAGAGCTATGGCTACACCTTC. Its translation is CASSFRGQSYGYTF.

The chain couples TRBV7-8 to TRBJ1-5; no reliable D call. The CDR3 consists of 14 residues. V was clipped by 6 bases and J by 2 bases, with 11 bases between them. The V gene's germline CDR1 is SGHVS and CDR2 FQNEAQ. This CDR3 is CASSLRTGNQPQHF. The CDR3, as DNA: TGTGCCAGCAGTTTACGGACTGGCAATCAGCCCCAGCATTTT.

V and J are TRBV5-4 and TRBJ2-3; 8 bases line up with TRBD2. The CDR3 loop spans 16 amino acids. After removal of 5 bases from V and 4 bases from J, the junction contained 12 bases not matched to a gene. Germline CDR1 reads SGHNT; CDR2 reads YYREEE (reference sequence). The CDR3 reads CASSQSAQRGPDTQYF. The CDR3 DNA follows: TGTGCCAGCAGTCAGTCCGCCCAGCGGGGGCCAGATACGCAGTATTTT. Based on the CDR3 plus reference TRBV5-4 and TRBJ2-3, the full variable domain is ETGVTQSPTHLIKTRGQQVTLRCSSQSGHNTVSWYQQALGQGPQFIFQYYREEENGRGNFPPRFSGLQFPNYSSELNVNALELDDSALYLCASSQSAQRGPDTQYFGPGTRLTVL.